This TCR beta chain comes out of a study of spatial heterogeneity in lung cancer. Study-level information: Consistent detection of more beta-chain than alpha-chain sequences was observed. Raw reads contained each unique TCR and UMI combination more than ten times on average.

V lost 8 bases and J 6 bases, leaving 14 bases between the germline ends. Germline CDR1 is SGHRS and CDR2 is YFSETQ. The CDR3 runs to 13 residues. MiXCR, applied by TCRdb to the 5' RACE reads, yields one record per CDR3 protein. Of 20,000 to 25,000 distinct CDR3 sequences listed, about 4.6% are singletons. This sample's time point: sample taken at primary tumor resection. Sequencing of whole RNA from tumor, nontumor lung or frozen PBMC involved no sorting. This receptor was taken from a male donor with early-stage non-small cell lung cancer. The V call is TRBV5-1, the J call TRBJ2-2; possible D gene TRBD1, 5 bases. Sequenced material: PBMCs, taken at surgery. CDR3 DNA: TGCGCCAGTGCCCCAGGGTTTCCCGGGGAGCTGTTTTTT. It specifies CASAPGFPGELFF.